Listed here are 15 T cell receptor beta chains from one sample, sequenced in a study of cytomegalovirus exposure and HLA in healthy donors. PCR employed 60 Vbeta and 13 Jbeta primers. Generated by immunoSEQ multiplex PCR, the TCRdb table keeps only in-frame clones and is missing some. The profile shows 90,000 to 150,000 clones, over 60% of them singletons. The sequencing input was PBMCs. The receptors were sampled from a human donor in good health.

Of note for this clone: One junction end does not reproduce the germline sequence, and a read error may be involved. The gene calls are TRBV2 and TRBJ2-7; D may be TRBD2 (5 bases). CDR1 and CDR2 (germline): SNHLY, FYNNEI. The CDR3 spans 12 residues. The CDR3 sequence is CASSVNEDFADF. The CDR3, as DNA: TGTGCCAGCAGCGTGAACGAGGACTTTGCGGACTTC.

The chain uses TRBV6-5 and TRBJ1-2; a possible D gene is TRBD1 (6 bases). The CDR3 totals 16 residues. With 0 bases removed from V and 4 bases from J, the gap between germline ends came to 15 bases. Germline-derived CDR1 and CDR2 are MNHEY and SVGAGI. The DNA for the CDR3 is TGTGCCAGCAGTTACTCGTGGGAGGGGGGAGGCTATGGCTACACCTTC. This encodes CASSYSWEGGGYGYTF.

CDR3 coding DNA: TGTGCCAGCAGCGGCACCGGGACTAGAACAGATACGCAGTATTTT. Translation gives CASSGTGTRTDTQYF. The genes are TRBV7-6 and TRBJ2-3, with 8 bases identical to TRBD2. This CDR3 spans 15 amino acids. The V gene's germline CDR1 is SGHVS and CDR2 FNYEAQ. V shed 5 bases, J shed 3 bases, and the junction held 7 bases outside the gene matches.

Regarding this clone: This sample also contains other DNA sequences that code for the same CDR3. The chain uses TRBV19 and TRBJ1-3, with D possibly TRBD1 on 6 matching bases. From germline, CDR1 is LNHDA and CDR2 SQIVND (reference sequence). CDR3 length: 14 residues. The V end lost 4 bases, the J end lost 1 base, and 8 bases lay between the germline ends. The CDR3 DNA reads TGTGCCAGTAGTACACAGGGATCTGGAAACACCATATATTTT. Its translation is CASSTQGSGNTIYF.

This chain joins TRBV4-1 and TRBJ2-1, with a tentative D call TRBD1 (5 bases). Trimming took 0 bases from V and 8 from J, leaving 14 bases between them. Germline loops: CDR1 MGHRA, CDR2 YSYEKL. The CDR3 contains 15 residues. CDR3 amino acids: CASSQDPGWGDEQFF. CDR3 coding DNA: TGCGCCAGCAGCCAAGACCCAGGCTGGGGCGATGAGCAGTTCTTC.

V is TRBV20-1 and J is TRBJ2-5; D is unresolved. Trimming stripped 3 bases from V and 4 bases from J, with 6 bases between. Germline V lookup: CDR1 DFQATT, CDR2 SNEGSKA (reference sequence). The CDR3 spans 11 residues. CDR3: CSARFRETQYF. CDR3 nucleotides: TGCAGTGCTAGGTTTAGAGAGACCCAGTACTTC.

This chain links TRBV7-9 with TRBJ1-1; maybe TRBD1 (6 bases). V lost 2 bases, J lost 3 bases, and 10 bases lay in between. The CDR3 consists of 14 residues. The germline V gene encodes CDR1 SEHNR and CDR2 FQNEAQ (reference sequence). CDR3 nucleotide sequence: TGTGCCAGCAGCTTACGCGGGGGGCACACTGAAGCTTTCTTT. Amino acids: CASSLRGGHTEAFF.

This sequence joins TRBV27 and TRBJ1-5; D may be TRBD1 (5 bases). V was trimmed by 10 bases and J by 1 base, leaving 14 bases between them. Germline V lookup: CDR1 MNHEY, CDR2 SMNVEV (reference sequence). The CDR3 is 14 residues long. The CDR3 region has the DNA TGTGCCACCAAGGCGGGGGTAAGCAATCAGCCCCAGCATTTT. It is translated as CATKAGVSNQPQHF.

The DNA for the CDR3 is TGTGCCAGCAGTTCACCCGGGACTAGCGTTGGAGGTGAGCAGTTCTTC. Its translation: CASSSPGTSVGGEQFF. The rearrangement uses TRBV27 and TRBJ2-1, with TRBD2 identical over 10 bases. CDR3 size: 16 residues. Per the germline V gene, CDR1 is MNHEY and CDR2 is SMNVEV (reference sequence). Trimming cost V 4 bases and J 9 bases; bases outside gene matches: 12.

This rearrangement joins TRBV19 to TRBJ2-3; D possibly corresponds to TRBD2 (5 bases). The germline V gene has CDR1 LNHDA and CDR2 SQIVND (reference sequence). The CDR3 is 19 residues long. V gave up 3 bases and J gave up 0 bases, with 22 bases separating them. The CDR3 is CASSIGVGRRSLSTDTQYF. Here the CDR3 DNA reads TGTGCCAGTAGTATTGGTGTAGGCAGGAGGAGCCTTAGCACAGATACGCAGTATTTT.

The chain couples TRBV6-1 to TRBJ2-5, with 8 bases fitting TRBD2. The V gene's germline CDR1 is MNHNS and CDR2 SASEGT. This CDR3 region has 13 residues. The trim removed 9 bases at V and 1 base at J, leaving 4 bases unmatched. Here the CDR3 reads CASASGFQETQYF. Written as DNA, the CDR3 is TGTGCCAGTGCTAGCGGGTTCCAAGAGACCCAGTACTTC.

This clone was observed once. The chain uses TRBV29-1 and TRBJ2-1; D is possibly TRBD2 (5 bases). The germline gives CDR1 SQVTM, CDR2 ANQGSEA. Trimming pared 6 bases from V and 7 bases from J, leaving 16 bases between. This CDR3 has 13 residues. The CDR3 sequence: CSVITGRRNEQFF. The CDR3 nucleotides are TGCAGCGTGATAACCGGTCGGAGGAATGAGCAGTTCTTC.

The gene calls are TRBV29-1 and TRBJ1-4, with 10 positions matching TRBD1. The CDR3 has 15 residues. The germline gives CDR1 SQVTM, CDR2 ANQGSEA. J was trimmed by 2 bases and V by 4 bases; bases with no gene match: 4. The chain's CDR3 is CSVALTGGTNEKLFF. In nucleotides, the CDR3 is TGCAGCGTTGCCCTGACAGGGGGCACTAATGAAAAACTGTTTTTT.

The rearrangement joins TRBV19 to TRBJ1-1; tentatively, D is TRBD1 (5 bases). From germline, CDR1 is LNHDA and CDR2 SQIVND (reference sequence). Trimming stripped 4 bases from V and 8 bases from J, with 8 bases between. The CDR3 consists of 11 residues. CDR3 protein: CASSRGLEAFF. DNA for the CDR3: TGTGCCAGTAGTAGGGGCCTCGAAGCTTTCTTT. Drawing the rest from reference TRBV19 and TRBJ1-1, the complete variable domain is DGGITQSPKYLFRKEGQNVTLSCEQNLNHDAMYWYRQDPGQGLRLIYYSQIVNDFQKGDIAEGYSVSREKKESFPLTVTSAQKNPTAFYLCASSRGLEAFFGQGTRLTVV.

The chain couples TRBV5-5 to TRBJ1-1; D remains ambiguous. Trimming took off 4 bases at V and 4 bases at J, with 20 bases between the two ends. The CDR3 extends over 16 amino acids. Per the germline V gene, CDR1 is SGHKS and CDR2 is YYEKEE (reference sequence). CDR3 DNA: TGTGCCAGCAGCGTAGTCCCGGGAGGGCCGGGCACTGAAGCTTTCTTT. Protein product: CASSVVPGGPGTEAFF.